This T cell receptor beta chain comes out of a study of T cell responses to AZD1222 COVID-19 vaccine. General study findings and limits: After the peak T cell response, and only then, were repertoires sampled. In a largely white British group with more females than males, clonal diversity was possibly underestimated. After two AZD1222 doses, spike-specific TCR breadth and depth rose versus day 0.

Sequencing was performed with immunoSEQ multiplex PCR; in TCRdb, only in-frame clones are kept and a portion is missing. The sample consists of approximately 120,000 clones, around 90% of them appearing once. As to this clone: The antigen is unknown.

The CDR3 runs to 14 residues. Germline values: CDR1 MNHEY, CDR2 SMNVEV (reference sequence). Between the trimmed V and J ends, which lost 10 bases and 0 bases, there was a span of 13 bases. The V call is TRBV27, the J call TRBJ1-5; D gene ambiguous. This receptor was taken from an adult in good health. The specimen comprised peripheral blood, sampled on day 0 of MenACWY control vaccination. CDR3 sequence: CATSQVDSNQPQHF. The CDR3, as DNA: TGTGCCACCAGCCAGGTCGATAGCAATCAGCCCCAGCATTTT.